This TCR beta chain was profiled in a study of T-cell memory formation after mild COVID-19. Study findings and constraints: Researchers report contracting CD4+ clones mostly in CM and EM, with CD8+ clones in EMRA. Pre-infection memory carried some responding clones, suggesting that cross-reactive memory joined.

TCRdb passed the 5' RACE reads through MiXCR, listing each CDR3 protein once. This repertoire shows 200,000 to 250,000 distinct CDR3 sequences, roughly 15% found once; its top ten account for 3.5%. This clonotype was observed a few times. The target antigen is unknown. Per germline, CDR1 SGHTA and CDR2 FQGNSA. CDR3 length: 14 residues. Trimming shortened V by 1 base and J by 4 bases, and 10 bases separated the two germline ends. This sequence joins TRBV7-2 and TRBJ1-2; D uncertain. The sequence derives from a man between 18 and 29 years old who had mild COVID-19 (a few samples of this study predate the infection). Cell type and time point are not known. The sequenced sample consisted of PBMCs or a T cell subset sorted from them (not recorded which). CDR3 nucleotides: TGTGCCAGCAGCTTAGATTCAGGACCCTATGGCTACACCTTC. Translation gives CASSLDSGPYGYTF. The full variable domain, completed using reference TRBV7-2 and TRBJ1-2, is GAGVSQSPSNKVTEKGKDVELRCDPISGHTALYWYRQSLGQGLEFLIYFQGNSAPDKSGLPSDRFSAERTGGSVSTLTIQRTQQEDSAVYLCASSLDSGPYGYTFGSGTRLTVV.